The 30 T cell receptor beta chains below all came from one sample that was sequenced in a study of CD8 T cells in Susac syndrome. A quantity of roughly 0.5 to 1 ug RNA underwent reverse transcription using random hexamers. Via MiXCR, TCRdb re-called the immunoSEQ multiplex PCR reads, giving one row per CDR3 protein. This table holds about 130,000 distinct CDR3 sequences, around 94% found once. Sequences were obtained from CD8+ T cells from PBMCs. The receptors here all came from a human donor with Susac syndrome.

The CDR3 sequence: CASSPLAREETQYF. DNA for the CDR3: TGTGCCAGCAGCCCCCTCGCCAGGGAAGAGACCCAGTACTTC. The chain links TRBV3-1 to TRBJ2-5, with D possibly TRBD1 on 5 matching bases. Trimming pared 4 bases from V and 3 bases from J, leaving 12 bases between. The germline V gene encodes CDR1 LGHDT and CDR2 YNNKEL (reference sequence). This CDR3 is 14 amino acids long.

V is TRBV13 and J is TRBJ2-7; 10 nucleotides line up with TRBD2. The CDR3 spans 16 residues. From germline, CDR1 is PRHDT and CDR2 FYEKMQ (reference sequence). The V gene end was trimmed by 0 bases and the J gene end by 1 base; junction bases not matched to a gene: 3. CDR3 DNA sequence: TGTGCCAGCAGCTTAGGCCTAGCGGGAGCGTCCTACGAGCAGTACTTC. This codes for CASSLGLAGASYEQYF.

As DNA, the CDR3 is TGCGCCAGCAGCTTGGGGTGGACAGTGCCAATAGCCCTCGATGGCTACACCTTC. Its translation: CASSLGWTVPIALDGYTF. This chain uses TRBV5-1 with TRBJ1-2; D may be TRBD1 (6 bases). The CDR3 totals 18 residues. V lost 0 bases and J lost 6, with 24 bases in between. Per the germline V gene, CDR1 is SGHRS and CDR2 is YFSETQ.

This clonotype was observed once. The J gene is TRBJ2-7, the V gene TRBV6-1; D is tentatively TRBD1 or TRBD2 (6 bases each). Per germline, CDR1 MNHNS and CDR2 SASEGT. The CDR3 totals 15 residues. Trimming pared 6 bases from V and 5 bases from J, leaving 20 bases between. The CDR3 nucleotides read TGTGCCAGCAGCCTGTCTGTGGGGGGCATGGACGAGCAGTACTTC. Translation: CASSLSVGGMDEQYF.

This chain uses TRBV4-2 with TRBJ2-5; D is possibly TRBD2 (6 bases). V dropped 1 base and J dropped 0 bases, with 9 bases sitting between them. CDR1 is LGHNA, CDR2 YNFKEQ, per germline. The CDR3 extends over 15 amino acids. CDR3 protein: CASSQGGAYQETQYF. CDR3 bases: TGTGCCAGCAGCCAAGGCGGGGCGTACCAAGAGACCCAGTACTTC.

V is TRBV9 and J is TRBJ1-2; D remains ambiguous. Trimming cost V 0 bases and J 8 bases, with 8 bases left between them. The germline V gene encodes CDR1 SGDLS and CDR2 YYNGEE. This CDR3 has 12 residues. The CDR3 spells CASSVGGRGYTF. The CDR3 DNA is TGTGCCAGCAGCGTAGGAGGACGGGGCTACACCTTC.

DNA for the CDR3: TGCAGTGCTTCCCGGAAAGCAGTAGAAGCTTTCTTT. This translates into CSASRKAVEAFF. This sequence joins TRBV20-1 and TRBJ1-1, with no clear D. Germline V CDR1 and CDR2: DFQATT, SNEGSKA (reference sequence). The V end lost 5 bases, the J end lost 8 bases, and 15 bases lay between the germline ends. The CDR3 runs 12 residues.

This chain links TRBV12-3 or TRBV12-4 with TRBJ2-3; D unclear. V was shortened by 7 bases and J by 8 bases, with 7 bases between the two germline ends. This CDR3 comprises 10 residues. The CDR3 coding sequence is TGTGCCAGCATCACTCGTACGCAGTATTTT. It encodes CASITRTQYF.

This chain uses TRBV20-1 with TRBJ1-1, with D perhaps TRBD1 (6 bases). V gave up 5 bases and J gave up 1 base, with 20 bases separating them. CDR1 DFQATT and CDR2 SNEGSKA come from the germline V gene (reference sequence). CDR3 length: 16 amino acids. CDR3 sequence reads: CSAPRTDLTENTEAFF. The CDR3 nucleotides read TGCAGTGCTCCAAGGACAGACTTGACAGAGAACACTGAAGCTTTCTTT.

The V and J genes are TRBV2 and TRBJ2-7; possibly TRBD1 for D (6 bases). Trimming cost V 3 bases and J 3 bases, with 12 bases left between them. There are 14 residues in the CDR3. Germline-derived CDR1 and CDR2 are SNHLY and FYNNEI. CDR3 bases: TGTGCCAGCAGTGACTGGTCAGGGGACTACGAGCAGTACTTC. Translation gives CASSDWSGDYEQYF.

J is TRBJ1-1 and V is TRBV20-1; D gene uncertain. Trimming took 5 bases from V and 2 from J, leaving 12 bases between them. The CDR3 runs to 13 residues. Germline V gene data show CDR1 as DFQATT and CDR2 as SNEGSKA (reference sequence). In nucleotides, the CDR3 is TGCAGTGCTTACCCCCCGACCAACACTGAAGCTTTCTTT. Its translation is CSAYPPTNTEAFF.

V usage is TRBV11-3 and J usage is TRBJ2-3, with D perhaps matching TRBD1 or TRBD2 (5 bases each). The CDR3 runs to 14 residues. The V and J ends lost 5 bases and 2 bases respectively, with 11 bases between them. The germline V gene has CDR1 SGHNT and CDR2 YENEEA. Here the CDR3 reads CASSPRGTTDTQYF. The DNA of the CDR3 is TGTGCCAGCAGCCCGCGTGGGACCACAGATACGCAGTATTTT.

The V call is TRBV7-9, the J call TRBJ2-7; TRBD1 matches 8 bases. Looked up from germline, CDR1 is SEHNR and CDR2 is FQNEAQ (reference sequence). V dropped 10 bases and J dropped 0; count of bases not matched to a gene: 5. The CDR3 sequence is 13 residues long. CDR3 DNA sequence: TGTGCCACCCGACAGGGGAGCTCCTACGAGCAGTACTTC. Protein: CATRQGSSYEQYF.

The chain carries TRBV7-2 and TRBJ1-4; TRBD1 might be the D (5 bases). CDR3 size: 17 residues. The V end was cut by 5 bases, the J end by 5 bases, with 21 bases between. From germline, CDR1 is SGHTA and CDR2 FQGNSA. CDR3 amino acids: CASSLTRRGLPNEKLFF. CDR3 in DNA: TGTGCCAGCAGCCTAACACGGAGGGGACTGCCAAATGAAAAACTGTTTTTT.

This chain links TRBV28 with TRBJ2-7; possibly TRBD1 for D (5 bases). V gave up 6 bases and J gave up 6 bases, with 21 bases separating them. This CDR3 comprises 15 residues. Germline CDR1 is MDHEN and CDR2 is SYDVKM. In nucleotides, the CDR3 is TGTGCCAGCAGGGACCAGGGCTCGGAAACACGCGAGCAGTACTTC. Its translation is CASRDQGSETREQYF.

The chain uses TRBV29-1 and TRBJ2-1; D gene unclear. V was pared by 0 bases and J by 6 bases, with 6 bases between. CDR1 and CDR2 (germline): SQVTM, ANQGSEA. The CDR3 extends over 12 amino acids. DNA of the CDR3: TGCAGCGTTGAAGACGTGACCAATGAGCAGTTCTTC. Its protein is CSVEDVTNEQFF.

V and J are TRBV7-9 and TRBJ1-2; D may be TRBD1 (5 bases). CDR3 length: 15 amino acids. Germline V gene lookup returns CDR1 SEHNR and CDR2 FQNEAQ (reference sequence). With 8 bases removed from V and 0 bases from J, the gap between germline ends came to 16 bases. The CDR3 loop is CASPKPSTANYGYTF. In DNA, the CDR3 is TGTGCCAGCCCGAAACCCTCGACAGCTAACTATGGCTACACCTTC.

This clonotype was detected once. The chain combines TRBV7-9 with TRBJ1-1; D unclear. Germline V gene lookup returns CDR1 SEHNR and CDR2 FQNEAQ (reference sequence). V lost 1 base and J lost 2, with 8 bases in between. The CDR3 runs 14 residues. The CDR3 bases are TGTGCCAGCAGCTTAGACGTGGTTAACACTGAAGCTTTCTTT. It is translated as CASSLDVVNTEAFF. Using reference TRBV7-9 and TRBJ1-1 for the parts outside the CDR3, the full variable domain is DTGVSQNPRHKITKRGQNVTFRCDPISEHNRLYWYRQTLGQGPEFLTYFQNEAQLEKSRLLSDRFSAERPKGSFSTLEIQRTEQGDSAMYLCASSLDVVNTEAFFGQGTRLTVV.

The chain recombines TRBV29-1 with TRBJ2-7; D gene ambiguous. Deletions cut 6 bases from V and 1 base from J, with 13 bases between. The CDR3 contains 13 residues. Per the germline V gene, CDR1 is SQVTM and CDR2 is ANQGSEA. For the CDR3, the DNA is TGCAGCGTCCGGCGGTTGGTTTCCTACGAGCAGTACTTC. It specifies CSVRRLVSYEQYF.

This chain links TRBV6-4 with TRBJ2-1, with D tentatively TRBD1 or TRBD2 (8 bases each). The CDR3 has 17 amino acids. V lost 0 bases and J lost 8, with 20 bases in between. Germline values: CDR1 MRHNA, CDR2 SNTAGT. The CDR3 coding sequence is TGTGCCAGCAGTGACTCGGCTTTAGCGGGACAGGTGGATGAGCAGTTCTTC. Translated: CASSDSALAGQVDEQFF.

This sequence joins TRBV30 and TRBJ2-7; no clear D gene. V shed 1 base and J shed 7 bases, with 8 bases lying between them. This CDR3 comprises 11 residues. Germline V gene data show CDR1 as GTSNPN and CDR2 as SVGIG (reference sequence). CDR3 sequence reads: CAWSEGGEQYF. The CDR3, as DNA: TGTGCCTGGAGTGAAGGTGGGGAGCAGTACTTC.

The chain is built from TRBV5-6 and TRBJ1-5; D not certain. The CDR3 runs to 12 residues. V lost 4 bases to trimming and J lost 8 bases, with 10 bases between them. Per germline, CDR1 SGHDT and CDR2 YYEEEE. CDR3: CASSEGDEPQHF. The CDR3 DNA is TGTGCCAGCAGCGAAGGAGATGAGCCCCAGCATTTT.

The chain links TRBV30 to TRBJ1-2, with 7 nucleotides matching TRBD1. V was clipped by 4 bases and J by 3 bases; unmatched bases: 5. Germline values: CDR1 GTSNPN, CDR2 SVGIG (reference sequence). This CDR3 contains 13 residues. CDR3 DNA sequence: TGTGCCTGGAAAACAGGGGCATACTATGGCTACACCTTC. Protein sequence: CAWKTGAYYGYTF.

This sequence joins TRBV27 and TRBJ2-2; 10 nucleotides agree with TRBD1. The CDR3 has 16 amino acids. After removal of 5 bases from V and 5 bases from J, the junction contained 8 bases not matched to a gene. The V gene's germline CDR1 is MNHEY and CDR2 SMNVEV (reference sequence). The CDR3 loop reads CASSAPGQGRTGELFF. As DNA, the CDR3 is TGTGCCAGCAGTGCCCCGGGACAGGGGCGAACCGGGGAGCTGTTTTTT.

This clonotype was detected once. The chain recombines TRBV4-2 with TRBJ2-1; 9 bases agree with TRBD2. The CDR3 runs 15 residues. From germline, CDR1 is LGHNA and CDR2 YNFKEQ. V lost 5 bases to trimming and J lost 0 bases; unmatched junction nucleotides: 2. The CDR3 DNA sequence: TGTGCCAGCAGCAATAGCGGGAGCTCCTACAATGAGCAGTTCTTC. Protein sequence: CASSNSGSSYNEQFF.

The rearrangement uses TRBV7-9 and TRBJ2-1; a weak D match, TRBD2 (6 bases). This CDR3 region has 15 residues. Trimming pared 6 bases from V and 7 bases from J, leaving 19 bases between. In germline, CDR1 is SEHNR, CDR2 FQNEAQ (reference sequence). The CDR3, as DNA: TGTGCCAGCAGTCCCGTACCGGCGGGGCAAAATGAGCAGTTCTTC. Its translation: CASSPVPAGQNEQFF.

The CDR3 sequence: CASSQDWRIYNEQFF. The CDR3 bases are TGTGCCAGCAGCCAAGACTGGCGTATATACAATGAGCAGTTCTTC. The chain joins TRBV14 to TRBJ2-1; D uncertain. There are 15 residues in the CDR3. V was trimmed by 0 bases and J by 4 bases, leaving 10 bases between them. Germline CDR1 SGHDN, CDR2 FVKESK.

The J gene is TRBJ1-1, the V gene TRBV20-1; D unclear. Germline lookup yields CDR1 DFQATT and CDR2 SNEGSKA (reference sequence). This CDR3 has 13 amino acids. Trimming shortened V by 0 bases and J by 5 bases, and 10 bases separated the two germline ends. CDR3 loop: CSARDGGGTEAFF. The DNA for the CDR3 is TGCAGTGCTAGAGATGGCGGTGGGACTGAAGCTTTCTTT.

This chain uses TRBV20-1 with TRBJ1-5; possibly TRBD1 for D (5 bases). The germline V and J ends were trimmed by 3 bases and 0 bases, with 9 bases remaining between them. The CDR3 totals 14 residues. From germline, CDR1 is DFQATT and CDR2 SNEGSKA (reference sequence). Here the CDR3 reads CSARTENSNQPQHF. The CDR3 coding sequence is TGCAGTGCTAGGACAGAGAATAGCAATCAGCCCCAGCATTTT.

This clonotype appeared a few times. This chain uses TRBV5-6 with TRBJ1-5; no reliable D call. V was clipped by 0 bases and J by 2 bases, with 9 bases between them. The CDR3 covers 15 residues. From germline, CDR1 is SGHDT and CDR2 YYEEEE. CDR3 amino acids: CASSLGGSGNQPQHF. CDR3 bases: TGTGCCAGCAGCTTGGGGGGTAGCGGCAATCAGCCCCAGCATTTT.